This TCR beta chain is drawn from a study of blood T cell repertoires in COVID-19. Study overall: The United States, Italy and Spain were the sources of the acute and convalescent COVID-19 samples. T cells, B-cell-depleted T cells, or PBMCs provided the cDNA or gDNA that served as material.

Original analysis: Estimated nucleated cell counts came from reference gene primer amplification. Measured with immunoSEQ multiplex PCR; TCRdb has only the in-frame clones, and not every one. V and J calls and clone size are given by that table; D and trimming were obtained from the DNA. The table has about 100,000 clones, about 92% seen once; the top ten hold approximately 5.7%. Looked up from germline, CDR1 is MDHEN and CDR2 is SYDVKM. This CDR3 has 14 amino acids. Trimming removed 5 bases at V and 4 bases at J, with 12 bases between. This rearrangement joins TRBV28 to TRBJ2-1, with a tentative D call TRBD2 (5 bases). Sequencing was done on a sample of peripheral blood. This receptor was obtained from a man aged 45 to 65 with active COVID-19. CDR3 amino acids: CASSPPGRYNEQFF. The CDR3 DNA is TGTGCCAGCAGTCCTCCTGGGAGATACAATGAGCAGTTCTTC.